The rows below give T cell receptor beta chains drawn from one sample of a study of shared clonotypes between healthy human individuals. The repertoire was sequenced with immunoSEQ multiplex PCR; TCRdb's copy has only in-frame clones and lacks some. In the table there are more than 2 million clones, about 94% of which are singletons. Sequencing was performed on naive CD8+ T cells sorted from blood. The receptor source for this set is a man aged 18 to 30 in good health. CDR3s include the opening cysteine and the closing phenylalanine or tryptophan. Each record gives: V gene, clone size, J gene, D gene, CDR3 length, CDR3 protein, CDR3 DNA. A D gene is named only where the DNA matches it firmly. Part of the rows lack a size; the others show once, few, many or a class for expanded clones.

TRBV27	.	TRBJ2-3	.	12	CASGRTWDTQYF	TGTGCCAGTGGGAGAACTTGGGATACGCAGTATTTT
TRBV4-3	.	TRBJ2-7	.	13	CASSLGGSSEQYF	TGCGCCAGCAGCCTAGGGGGTTCCAGCGAGCAGTACTTC
TRBV2	.	TRBJ1-1	.	13	CASSPGADTEAFF	TGTGCCAGCAGTCCCGGGGCCGACACTGAAGCTTTCTTT
TRBV28	.	TRBJ1-4	.	16	CASSFVRATANEKLFF	TGTGCCAGCAGTTTCGTAAGGGCGACAGCTAATGAAAAACTGTTTTTT
TRBV9	.	TRBJ2-2	TRBD2	16	CASSVDRSGSSGELFF	TGTGCCAGCAGCGTAGATCGTAGCGGGAGTTCCGGGGAGCTGTTTTTT
TRBV5-6	.	TRBJ1-2	TRBD1	16	CASSFPLGQGVSGYTF	TGTGCCAGCAGCTTTCCCCTAGGACAGGGAGTAAGTGGCTACACCTTC
TRBV28	.	TRBJ1-3	.	16	CASSLFQVRAGNTIYF	TGTGCCAGCAGTTTGTTTCAGGTTCGGGCTGGAAACACCATATATTTT
TRBV7-9	once	TRBJ1-1	.	14	CASSPVLMATEAFF	TGTGCCAGCAGCCCGGTACTCATGGCCACTGAAGCTTTCTTT
TRBV30	.	TRBJ2-3	.	14	CAWTSTGYTDTQYF	TGTGCCTGGACCTCTACGGGTTACACAGATACGCAGTATTTT
TRBV6-5	.	TRBJ1-4	TRBD1	12	CASRTGSGNLFF	TGTGCCAGCAGGACAGGGTCTGGGAATCTGTTTTTT
TRBV7-9	.	TRBJ1-1	.	14	CASSPREGRTEAFF	TGTGCCAGCAGCCCCCGGGAGGGGCGGACTGAAGCTTTCTTT
TRBV11-2	.	TRBJ2-5	.	14	CASSRGDKQETQYF	TGTGCCAGCAGCCGTGGGGACAAGCAAGAGACCCAGTACTTC
TRBV28	.	TRBJ2-7	TRBD1	13	CASTPGTAYEQYF	TGTGCCAGCACCCCCGGGACAGCCTACGAGCAGTACTTC
TRBV4-1	.	TRBJ1-2	.	14	CASSPGGGAYGYTF	TGCGCCAGCAGCCCGGGGGGGGGTGCTTATGGCTACACCTTC
TRBV7-9	.	TRBJ2-7	.	14	CASSLAGTLYEQYF	TGTGCCAGCAGCTTAGCGGGGACACTGTACGAGCAGTACTTC
TRBV9	.	TRBJ2-1	.	13	CASSVLPHNEQFF	TGTGCCAGCAGCGTATTACCTCACAATGAGCAGTTCTTC
TRBV5-6	.	TRBJ2-1	TRBD1	13	CASSWGTGNEQFF	TGTGCCAGCAGCTGGGGGACAGGCAATGAGCAGTTCTTC
TRBV4-1	.	TRBJ1-4	.	17	CASSQEDGGETNEKLFF	TGCGCCAGCAGCCAAGAGGACGGGGGTGAAACTAATGAAAAACTGTTTTTT